The 31 T cell receptor beta chains in this list originate from one sample, sequenced in a study of graft-versus-host responses after intestinal transplantation. Only in-frame clones appear in the TCRdb table, and some are missing; sequencing was by immunoSEQ multiplex PCR. In the table there are 100,000 or so clones, 93% of which are singletons. For these receptors, no antigen is known. Sequenced here: unstimulated CD8+ T cells sorted from spleen or lymph node cells, sampled before intestinal transplant. These receptors were collected from a human donor who received an intestinal transplant.

The chain links TRBV14 to TRBJ2-7; a possible D gene is TRBD2 (6 bases). V was trimmed by 0 bases and J by 6 bases, leaving 12 bases between them. This CDR3 region has 14 residues. CDR1 and CDR2 from the germline V gene are SGHDN and FVKESK. The CDR3 sequence: CASSQDLGGAEQYF. The CDR3 DNA reads as TGTGCCAGCAGCCAAGATCTTGGAGGGGCCGAGCAGTACTTC.

The V and J genes are TRBV27 and TRBJ1-1, with TRBD1 as a possible D gene (6 bases). The CDR3 length is 13 residues. Germline V lookup: CDR1 MNHEY, CDR2 SMNVEV (reference sequence). The germline V and J ends were trimmed by 6 bases and 0 bases, with 8 bases remaining between them. DNA for the CDR3: TGTGCCAGCAGGACAGGCATGAACACTGAAGCTTTCTTT. Translated: CASRTGMNTEAFF.

The chain links TRBV19 to TRBJ2-1; 14 bases map to TRBD2. The trim removed 5 bases at V and 10 bases at J, leaving 13 bases unmatched. Germline assignment: CDR1 LNHDA and CDR2 SQIVND (reference sequence). The CDR3 loop spans 17 amino acids. The CDR3 DNA is TGTGCCAGTAGTGTGACTAGCGGGGGGGCCGGAGGGGTCGAGCAGTTCTTC. It yields the protein CASSVTSGGAGGVEQFF.

V is TRBV9 and J is TRBJ2-1; D may be TRBD1 (6 bases). The CDR3 length is 17 residues. V was trimmed by 0 bases and J by 6 bases, leaving 19 bases between them. Germline CDR1 and CDR2: SGDLS and YYNGEE. Written as DNA, the CDR3 is TGTGCCAGCAGCGTAGGGGGCTGGGGGCTAGTACTCAATGAGCAGTTCTTC. It is translated as CASSVGGWGLVLNEQFF.

The rearrangement links TRBV7-9 to TRBJ1-4, with TRBD1 identical over 9 bases. V shed 0 bases and J 4 bases; nucleotides not matched to a gene: 6. Germline values: CDR1 SEHNR, CDR2 FQNEAQ (reference sequence). The CDR3 totals 17 residues. The CDR3 nucleotides read TGTGCCAGCAGCTTAGCTGGACAGGGGAGGATTAATGAAAAACTGTTTTTT. Its translation: CASSLAGQGRINEKLFF. Together with reference TRBV7-9 and TRBJ1-4, the CDR3 gives the full variable domain: DTGVSQNPRHKITKRGQNVTFRCDPISEHNRLYWYRQTLGQGPEFLTYFQNEAQLEKSRLLSDRFSAERPKGSFSTLEIQRTEQGDSAMYLCASSLAGQGRINEKLFFGSGTQLSVL.

This sequence joins TRBV30 and TRBJ1-1; D uncertain. The germline V and J ends were trimmed by 8 bases and 3 bases, with 16 bases remaining between them. The CDR3 is made up of 13 amino acids. Germline-derived CDR1 and CDR2 are GTSNPN and SVGIG (reference sequence). The CDR3 DNA sequence: TGTGCCCTGAGCGGGGAGACTTACACTGAAGCTTTCTTT. It yields the protein CALSGETYTEAFF. Using reference TRBV30 and TRBJ1-1 for the parts outside the CDR3, the full variable domain is SQTIHQWPATLVQPVGSPLSLECTVEGTSNPNLYWYRQAAGRGLQLLFYSVGIGQISSEVPQNLSASRPQDRQFILSSKKLLLSDSGFYLCALSGETYTEAFFGQGTRLTVV.

This sequence joins TRBV4-3 and TRBJ2-5, with a weak D call TRBD1 (7 bases). There are 14 residues in the CDR3. Trimming stripped 6 bases from V and 4 bases from J, with 15 bases between. Germline V gene lookup returns CDR1 LGHNA and CDR2 YSLEER. The CDR3 spells CASSNDQGGETQYF. As DNA, the CDR3 is TGCGCCAGCAGTAACGATCAGGGGGGAGAGACCCAGTACTTC.

The chain combines TRBV21-1 with TRBJ1-1; the table's D call, TRBD1, was not checked against the DNA. TRBV21-1 is termed a pseudogene. The CDR3 covers 20 residues. CDR3 sequence (DNA): TGTGCCAGCAGCAAAATCCCCCCCGCCGACCGCGGGACAGGGGTTGCTGAAGCTTTCTTT. Its translation is CASSKIPPADRGTGVAEAFF.

The rearrangement uses TRBV9 and TRBJ2-3, with D perhaps TRBD2 (5 bases). The CDR3 runs to 15 residues. Germline V gives CDR1 SGDLS, CDR2 YYNGEE. V was cut by 4 bases and J by 2 bases, with 14 bases left in between. CDR3 residues: CASSLRRGATDTQYF. DNA of the CDR3: TGTGCCAGCAGCCTCAGACGGGGAGCCACAGATACGCAGTATTTT.

This chain connects TRBV6-1 to TRBJ2-7; 7 positions match TRBD2. CDR1 and CDR2 (germline): MNHNS, SASEGT. Unmatched junction bases numbered 10, after V lost 8 bases and J lost 0 bases. CDR3 length: 15 amino acids. CDR3 residues: CASLGGDDVSYEQYF. The CDR3 DNA is TGTGCCAGCCTGGGGGGGGACGATGTCTCCTACGAGCAGTACTTC.

The genes are TRBV9 and TRBJ2-1; 11 nucleotides match TRBD1. The germline V gene has CDR1 SGDLS and CDR2 YYNGEE. V dropped 2 bases and J dropped 6; count of bases not matched to a gene: 7. The CDR3 contains 16 residues. The CDR3 loop reads CASSVVGDRGFNEQFF. In nucleotides, the CDR3 is TGTGCCAGCAGCGTGGTGGGGGACAGGGGGTTCAATGAGCAGTTCTTC.

The V gene is TRBV4-1, the J gene TRBJ2-2; D is uncertain. CDR1 is MGHRA and CDR2 is YSYEKL in the germline V gene. Trimming took off 0 bases at V and 0 bases at J, with 5 bases between the two ends. The CDR3 loop spans 15 amino acids. In DNA, the CDR3 is TGCGCCAGCAGCCAAGAGGCACCGAACACCGGGGAGCTGTTTTTT. This encodes CASSQEAPNTGELFF.

J is TRBJ2-2 and V is TRBV15; 8 nucleotides agree with TRBD1. The CDR3 has 14 amino acids. V was clipped by 8 bases and J by 6 bases; unmatched bases: 8. The V gene's germline CDR1 is LNHNV and CDR2 YYDKDF (reference sequence). For the CDR3, the DNA is TGTGCCACCGAAAAAGACAGGGGTCCCGGGGAGCTGTTTTTT. It is translated as CATEKDRGPGELFF.

The chain links TRBV29-1 to TRBJ1-1; TRBD1 matches 7 bases. The CDR3 length is 15 residues. Trimming cost V 2 bases and J 5 bases; bases outside gene matches: 11. Germline values: CDR1 SQVTM, CDR2 ANQGSEA. The chain's CDR3 is CSVERPRPGGTEAFF. CDR3 DNA: TGCAGCGTTGAACGTCCTAGACCAGGGGGAACTGAAGCTTTCTTT.

This chain connects TRBV4-3 to TRBJ1-2, with no clear D. Germline V gene data show CDR1 as LGHNA and CDR2 as YSLEER. V dropped 0 bases and J dropped 7 bases, with 12 bases sitting between them. CDR3 size: 14 residues. The CDR3 loop is CASSQDVEGGGYTF. The CDR3, as DNA: TGCGCCAGCAGCCAAGATGTGGAGGGAGGTGGCTACACCTTC.

The chain is built from TRBV19 and TRBJ1-1; the D gene is possibly TRBD1 (6 bases). Looked up from germline, CDR1 is LNHDA and CDR2 is SQIVND (reference sequence). V gave up 7 bases and J gave up 8 bases, with 20 bases separating them. CDR3 length: 14 amino acids. The CDR3, as DNA: TGTGCCAGTATTGGGACACCGGAAGCGTTAGAAGCTTTCTTT. Protein product: CASIGTPEALEAFF.

V usage is TRBV4-3 and J usage is TRBJ2-1, with TRBD2 matching over 7 bases. Germline CDR1 is LGHNA and CDR2 is YSLEER. The CDR3 is 16 amino acids. With V trimmed by 4 bases and J by 7 bases, 13 bases remained unmatched. CDR3: CASSPTRDYQLNEQFF. For the CDR3, the DNA is TGCGCCAGCAGCCCGACCCGGGACTATCAGTTAAATGAGCAGTTCTTC.

The gene calls are TRBV6-6 and TRBJ1-5; no clear D. Germline V gene lookup returns CDR1 MNHNY and CDR2 SVGAGI (reference sequence). CDR3 length: 13 amino acids. V was pared by 8 bases and J by 4 bases, with 12 bases between. CDR3 sequence reads: CASGPAPNQPQHF. CDR3 in DNA: TGTGCCAGCGGGCCGGCTCCTAATCAGCCCCAGCATTTT.

Turning to this clone: A junction boundary mismatches the germline segment, possibly from a read error. J is TRBJ1-2 and V is TRBV29-1; D is undetermined. Germline V gene lookup returns CDR1 SQVTM and CDR2 ANQGSEA. The CDR3 has 10 amino acids. CDR3 nucleotide sequence: TGCAGCGTTGAAGATCCGAAGCCTCTTTTC. It yields the protein CSVEDPKPLF.

The chain is built from TRBV9 and TRBJ1-2, with 10 bases aligning to TRBD1. The V and J ends lost 3 bases and 4 bases, in that order; junction bases with no gene match: 3. This CDR3 contains 14 residues. Germline lookup yields CDR1 SGDLS and CDR2 YYNGEE. The CDR3 protein is CASSEGDRGYGYTF. The CDR3 DNA reads TGTGCCAGCAGCGAAGGGGACAGGGGCTATGGCTACACCTTC.

The chain employs TRBV10-3 and TRBJ1-3, with D unresolved. The germline gives CDR1 ENHRY, CDR2 SYGVKD. V was pared by 10 bases and J by 0 bases, with 16 bases between. The CDR3 sequence is 15 residues long. The DNA of the CDR3 is TGTGCCAGCACCACGGGAGACATCTCTGGAAACACCATATATTTT. This codes for CASTTGDISGNTIYF.

The J gene is TRBJ2-1, the V gene TRBV11-2; 9 bases agree with TRBD2. Germline V CDR1 and CDR2: SGHAT, FQNNGV. V was pared by 3 bases and J by 8 bases, with 5 bases of the junction left unmatched. CDR3 length equals 14 residues. The CDR3 coding sequence is TGTGCCAGCAGCTTGGTGCGGGGGGGCGATGAGCAGTTCTTC. Protein: CASSLVRGGDEQFF.

The rearrangement links TRBV7-2 to TRBJ1-2; 7 bases match TRBD1. This CDR3 is 13 amino acids long. From germline, CDR1 is SGHTA and CDR2 FQGNSA. V was clipped by 3 bases and J by 8 bases; unmatched bases: 6. CDR3 protein: CASSFLTGSGYTF. DNA for the CDR3: TGTGCCAGCAGCTTTCTGACAGGGTCGGGCTACACCTTC.

The J gene is TRBJ2-5, the V gene TRBV7-8; 13 bases map to TRBD2. Trimming removed 5 bases from V and 1 base from J; junction bases left unmatched: 4. The CDR3 totals 16 residues. Germline V gene sequence: CDR1 SGHVS, CDR2 FQNEAQ. DNA of the CDR3: TGTGCCAGCAGCGCTACTAGCGGGGGGGCCCAAGAGACCCAGTACTTC. Amino acids: CASSATSGGAQETQYF.

In regard to this clone: Other nucleotide sequences from this sample produce the same CDR3. The rearrangement uses TRBV30 and TRBJ2-7; possibly TRBD2 for D (6 bases). CDR1 is GTSNPN and CDR2 is SVGIG in the germline V gene (reference sequence). This CDR3 comprises 13 residues. Trimming left V 0 bases short and J 3 bases short, with 9 bases between. The CDR3, as DNA: TGTGCCTGGAGTGTCGGGGGAGGCTACGAGCAGTACTTC. Its translation is CAWSVGGGYEQYF.

The CDR3, as DNA: TGTGCCAGCAGCTCTGGACAGGGCAATCAGCCCCAGCATTTT. Translating it yields CASSSGQGNQPQHF. The chain combines TRBV7-9 with TRBJ1-5; 7 bases align to TRBD1. CDR3 size: 14 residues. V trimming: 4 bases; J trimming: 2 bases; junction bases outside the gene matches: 2. Germline V gene sequence: CDR1 SEHNR, CDR2 FQNEAQ (reference sequence).

The V gene is TRBV4-3, the J gene TRBJ2-1, with 15 bases that match TRBD2. The V and J ends lost 3 bases and 6 bases, in that order; junction bases with no gene match: 3. Germline loops: CDR1 LGHNA, CDR2 YSLEER. The CDR3 spans 16 residues. The CDR3 nucleotides are TGCGCCAGCAGCCAGAGGACTAGCGGGGGGGGCAATGAGCAGTTCTTC. Translating it yields CASSQRTSGGGNEQFF.

J is TRBJ2-7 and V is TRBV7-9; no definite D call. This CDR3 region has 13 residues. V dropped 10 bases and J dropped 0 bases, with 13 bases sitting between them. CDR1 is SEHNR, CDR2 FQNEAQ, per germline (reference sequence). The CDR3: CATSSRFSYEQYF. DNA for the CDR3: TGTGCCACCTCGTCCCGGTTCTCCTACGAGCAGTACTTC.

This clone was detected once. J is TRBJ2-3 and V is TRBV5-4, with a weak D call TRBD2 (9 bases). Per germline, CDR1 SGHNT and CDR2 YYREEE (reference sequence). The CDR3 runs to 20 residues. Trimming removed 4 bases at V and 4 bases at J, with 31 bases between. CDR3 in amino acids: CASSPARQGAGLARPDTQYF. In nucleotides, the CDR3 is TGTGCCAGCAGCCCTGCGAGGCAGGGGGCAGGACTAGCGCGTCCAGATACGCAGTATTTT.

This chain joins TRBV10-3 and TRBJ2-3; D possibly corresponds to TRBD2 (6 bases). CDR3 length equals 17 residues. V lost 0 bases, J lost 2 bases, and 15 bases lay in between. Per the germline V gene, CDR1 is ENHRY and CDR2 is SYGVKD. CDR3 region: CAISESMGGGATDTQYF. In DNA form, the CDR3 reads TGTGCCATCAGTGAGTCGATGGGGGGAGGCGCCACAGATACGCAGTATTTT.

The CDR3 nucleotides read TGTGCCACCAGCAGAGATTCTCATGCAGCGGGGGACACTGAAGCTTTCTTT. Its protein is CATSRDSHAAGDTEAFF. The gene calls are TRBV15 and TRBJ1-1, with D tentatively TRBD1 (5 bases). Germline V lookup: CDR1 LNHNV, CDR2 YYDKDF (reference sequence). CDR3 size: 17 residues. V was shortened by 0 bases and J by 3 bases, with 17 bases between the two germline ends.